The 11 T cell receptor beta chains given below trace back to one sample, sequenced in a study of beta chain features in type 1 diabetes. Every bit of the isolated RNA underwent reverse transcription, so sequencing read expressed TCRB transcripts. The repertoire was sequenced with immunoSEQ multiplex PCR; TCRdb's copy has only in-frame clones and lacks some. The table shows about 620,000 clones, with around 16% occurring only once. Sequenced sample: naive CD4+ T cells from blood. These TCRs come from a man between 18 and 29 years old in good health.

This clone was detected only a few times. The V gene is TRBV9, the J gene TRBJ2-1, with a weak D call TRBD1 (6 bases). Germline values: CDR1 SGDLS, CDR2 YYNGEE. This CDR3 comprises 16 residues. The V end was cut by 0 bases, the J end by 0 bases, with 10 bases between. CDR3 nucleotides: TGTGCCAGCAGCGTAGGGGGGCTATTCTCCTACAATGAGCAGTTCTTC. It yields the protein CASSVGGLFSYNEQFF.

V usage is TRBV11-2 and J usage is TRBJ1-1; unclear D gene. CDR1 and CDR2 (germline): SGHAT, FQNNGV. The CDR3 has 18 residues. V gave up 5 bases and J gave up 0 bases, with 22 bases separating them. CDR3 sequence reads: CASSAALAGFGMNTEAFF. CDR3 nucleotide sequence: TGTGCCAGCAGCGCAGCCCTAGCGGGATTTGGAATGAACACTGAAGCTTTCTTT.

The chain uses TRBV4-3 and TRBJ2-5, with 11 bases lining up with TRBD2. The CDR3 length is 17 residues. V lost 4 bases, J lost 4 bases, and 11 bases stayed unmatched. The germline gives CDR1 LGHNA, CDR2 YSLEER. The CDR3 loop reads CASSPQGQLAGVETQYF. CDR3 sequence (DNA): TGCGCCAGCAGCCCTCAGGGCCAACTAGCGGGAGTAGAGACCCAGTACTTC.

This clone was counted a few times. The CDR3 protein is CASSLNAIYGYTF. In DNA, the CDR3 is TGTGCCAGCAGTTTAAACGCTATCTATGGCTACACCTTC. The V and J genes are TRBV27 and TRBJ1-2; no reliable D call. CDR1 and CDR2 (germline): MNHEY, SMNVEV (reference sequence). This CDR3 comprises 13 residues. Trimming took 2 bases from V and 4 from J, leaving 8 bases between them.

A few counts support this clone. Other DNA sequences from this sample encode an identical CDR3 as well. The chain links TRBV19 to TRBJ2-3; D gene uncertain. Trimming removed 4 bases at V and 4 bases at J, with 3 bases between. Germline lookup yields CDR1 LNHDA and CDR2 SQIVND (reference sequence). This CDR3 contains 11 residues. CDR3: CASSRADTQYF. The CDR3 DNA follows: TGTGCCAGTAGTAGAGCAGATACGCAGTATTTT. The complete variable domain, with remaining parts taken from reference TRBV19 and TRBJ2-3, reads DGGITQSPKYLFRKEGQNVTLSCEQNLNHDAMYWYRQDPGQGLRLIYYSQIVNDFQKGDIAEGYSVSREKKESFPLTVTSAQKNPTAFYLCASSRADTQYFGPGTRLTVL.

This clone occurred a few times. This sequence joins TRBV6-5 and TRBJ2-6; 7 bases are shared with TRBD1. Germline V gives CDR1 MNHEY, CDR2 SVGAGI. V lost 6 bases and J lost 0; bases outside the gene matches: 2. The CDR3 length is 15 residues. The CDR3 DNA is TGTGCCAGCAGGACAGGGAGCTCTGGGGCCAACGTCCTGACTTTC. It yields the protein CASRTGSSGANVLTF.

The CDR3 nucleotides are TGCAGTGCCTCGCGGAACATTCAGTACTTC. The encoded protein is CSASRNIQYF. The rearrangement joins TRBV20-1 to TRBJ2-4; D ambiguous. The CDR3 sequence is 10 residues long. Germline CDR1 is DFQATT and CDR2 is SNEGSKA (reference sequence). Deletions cut 6 bases from V and 7 bases from J, with 7 bases between.

At least ten counts were recorded for this clone. The V gene is TRBV12-5, the J gene TRBJ1-6; 9 nucleotides match TRBD1. Germline values: CDR1 LGHNT, CDR2 FRNRAP. J lost 12 bases, V lost 5 bases, and 2 bases had no gene match. The CDR3 runs to 12 residues. CDR3 DNA: TGTGCTAGTGGTATGGGACAGGGACCCCTCCACTTT. Residues: CASGMGQGPLHF.

This clone showed up just a few times. The V call is TRBV7-9, the J call TRBJ1-1; D is undetermined. CDR1 is SEHNR, CDR2 FQNEAQ, per germline (reference sequence). The CDR3 extends over 14 amino acids. Trimming cost V 1 base and J 5 bases, with 11 bases left between them. CDR3 coding DNA: TGTGCCAGCAGCTTAGGGGGAAAGAGTACTGAAGCTTTCTTT. Its translation is CASSLGGKSTEAFF. The full variable domain, rest sourced from reference TRBV7-9 and TRBJ1-1, is DTGVSQNPRHKITKRGQNVTFRCDPISEHNRLYWYRQTLGQGPEFLTYFQNEAQLEKSRLLSDRFSAERPKGSFSTLEIQRTEQGDSAMYLCASSLGGKSTEAFFGQGTRLTVV.

The V and J genes are TRBV6-5 and TRBJ2-7, with 9 bases lining up with TRBD1. CDR1 and CDR2 (germline): MNHEY, SVGAGI. Trimming cost V 7 bases and J 2 bases; bases outside gene matches: 6. The CDR3 covers 14 residues. CDR3 protein: CASKMGQGAYEQYF. The CDR3 nucleotides are TGTGCCAGCAAAATGGGACAGGGAGCCTACGAGCAGTACTTC.

This clone was seen a few times. This CDR3 is CASRGTGGTYEQYF. The CDR3 nucleotides read TGTGCCAGCCGAGGGACAGGGGGCACCTACGAGCAGTACTTC. The genes are TRBV6-5 and TRBJ2-7; 12 bases fit TRBD1. V lost 8 bases to trimming and J lost 2 bases; unmatched junction nucleotides: 4. Germline V gene sequence: CDR1 MNHEY, CDR2 SVGAGI. The CDR3 is 14 residues long.